The rows below give T cell receptor beta chains drawn from one sample of a study of CD4 T cells in relation to SARS-CoV-2 and coronaviruses. Profiled with immunoSEQ multiplex PCR; TCRdb holds only in-frame clones, not every one. The data show about 65,000 clones, 75% to 90% seen once. Sample: memory CD4+ T cells from PBMCs. These receptors came from a human donor in good health. The CDR3 runs from the conserved cysteine through the conserved F or W. A D gene is named only where the DNA matches it firmly. Some rows mark clone size as missing; the rest say once, few, many or name a class of expanded clone.

cdr3_aa	d_call	v_call	j_call	clone_size
CASRSGTGTSSGELFF	TRBD1	TRBV10-2	TRBJ2-2	.
CASSEVGAGYGYTF	.	TRBV2	TRBJ1-2	.
CASSVQALGGNQPQHF	.	TRBV5-1	TRBJ1-5	few
CASSIGPVSYEQYF	.	TRBV19	TRBJ2-7	.
CASSDRDRGEKLFF	TRBD1	TRBV9	TRBJ1-4	.
CASSQVYGRAQYF	.	TRBV3-1/TRBV3-2	TRBJ2-3	.
CASSPERDTSYEQYF	.	TRBV18	TRBJ2-7	.
CASSPLGQGLGYTF	TRBD1	TRBV27	TRBJ1-2	.
CASSFLDSTGELFF	.	TRBV5-1	TRBJ2-2	.
CASSWLAAPLHF	.	TRBV7-2	TRBJ1-6	.
CASARVNSNQPQHF	.	TRBV19	TRBJ1-5	.
CASSLERGPQYF	.	TRBV5-1	TRBJ2-5	.
CASSRPGQGAEQYF	.	TRBV5-8	TRBJ2-7	.
CASSLDVDRGEQYF	.	TRBV5-1	TRBJ2-7	.
CASSWERDRDSEQYF	TRBD1	TRBV27	TRBJ2-7	.
CASSAGKNIQYF	.	TRBV2	TRBJ2-4	.
CASSQEAGTYEQYF	.	TRBV3-1/TRBV3-2	TRBJ2-7	.
CASSEEEGDTQYF	.	TRBV2	TRBJ2-3	.
CASSATGGSYNSPLHF	.	TRBV7-2	TRBJ1-6	.
CASSRGRGGLAGANEKLFF	.	TRBV4-1	TRBJ1-4	.
CASSQGLVGNNEQFF	.	TRBV3-1/TRBV3-2	TRBJ2-1	.
CASSLVQDSTDTQYF	.	TRBV5-1	TRBJ2-3	.
CASSLRQGEDEQYF	TRBD1	TRBV18	TRBJ2-7	.
CASSLVLAGSSYEQYF	TRBD2	TRBV5-1	TRBJ2-7	.
CATGTGANTEAFF	TRBD1	TRBV24-1	TRBJ1-1	.